The 9 T cell receptor beta chains reported below all come from one sample, sequenced in a study of TIL therapy for anti-PD-1-resistant metastatic lung cancer. As for time point: pre-treatment sample, taken before nivolumab and TIL therapy. The libraries were made with immunoSEQ v3. The repertoire was sequenced with immunoSEQ multiplex PCR; TCRdb's copy has only in-frame clones and lacks some. The sample shows 50,000 to 65,000 clones, about 81% of them seen only once. The sequencing here drew on blood, taken at baseline. These receptors originate from a person aged 25 to 85 with non-small cell lung cancer.

The chain has TRBV19 and TRBJ1-6; TRBD1 is a possible D gene (6 bases). Germline V CDR1 and CDR2: LNHDA, SQIVND (reference sequence). This CDR3 spans 16 amino acids. The V gene lost 5 bases and the J gene lost 0 bases, with 11 bases spanning the gap. This CDR3 is CASSGDRSSYNSPLHF. The DNA for the CDR3 is TGTGCCAGTAGTGGCGACAGGAGCTCCTATAATTCACCCCTCCACTTT.

V is TRBV5-1 and J is TRBJ2-3; D not resolved. Germline V lookup: CDR1 SGHRS, CDR2 YFSETQ. The V end was cut by 1 base, the J end by 2 bases, with 2 bases between. This CDR3 spans 12 amino acids. The CDR3 sequence: CASSLPTDTQYF. CDR3 sequence (DNA): TGCGCCAGCAGCTTGCCCACAGATACGCAGTATTTT.

V is TRBV4-1 and J is TRBJ2-2, with D perhaps TRBD2 (6 bases). The CDR3 totals 17 residues. Looked up from germline, CDR1 is MGHRA and CDR2 is YSYEKL. V gave up 4 bases and J gave up 6 bases, with 21 bases separating them. The CDR3 spells CASSPADGQSGAGELFF. The DNA for the CDR3 is TGCGCCAGCAGCCCTGCAGACGGCCAGTCGGGGGCCGGGGAGCTGTTTTTT.

This clone occurred once. This chain links TRBV24-1 with TRBJ2-3; 8 positions agree with TRBD2. The trim removed 10 bases at V and 6 bases at J, leaving 5 bases unmatched. CDR1 and CDR2 (germline): KGHDR, SFDVKD. There are 12 residues in the CDR3. The CDR3 spells CATAGDADTQYF. The CDR3 DNA follows: TGTGCCACAGCGGGAGACGCGGATACGCAGTATTTT.

This chain connects TRBV19 to TRBJ1-4; 7 bases are a match to TRBD1. Germline CDR1 and CDR2: LNHDA and SQIVND (reference sequence). V shed 5 bases, J shed 6 bases, and the junction held 3 bases outside the gene matches. The CDR3 is made up of 13 amino acids. CDR3 coding DNA: TGTGCCAGTAGTCCGACAGGGTATGAAAAACTGTTTTTT. Translation gives CASSPTGYEKLFF.

The chain links TRBV11-3 to TRBJ2-5; perhaps TRBD2 as D (5 bases). Germline V gene lookup returns CDR1 SGHNT and CDR2 YENEEA. The CDR3 is made up of 14 amino acids. The V end lost 1 base, the J end lost 5 bases, and 11 bases lay between the germline ends. The CDR3 DNA reads as TGTGCCAGCAGCTTAGGGCCTAGCCGGGAGACCCAGTACTTC. Its protein is CASSLGPSRETQYF.

On this clone itself: The junction departs from germline at one end; a sequencing error may be responsible. The rearrangement joins TRBV20-1 to TRBJ2-7; 13 nucleotides line up with TRBD2. CDR3 size: 11 residues. Germline V lookup: CDR1 DFQATT, CDR2 SNEGSKA (reference sequence). CDR3 nucleotide sequence: TGCAGTGCTAGAGGAGGGACTAGCGGGGACTTC. This encodes CSARGGTSGDF.

V is TRBV18 and J is TRBJ2-1, with TRBD2 matching over 9 bases. The CDR3 is 13 residues long. Germline CDR1 KGHSH, CDR2 LQKENI. V lost 4 bases, J lost 8 bases, and 3 bases stayed unmatched. CDR3 in amino acids: CASSRTSEDEQFF. The CDR3 nucleotides read TGTGCCAGCTCACGGACTAGCGAGGATGAGCAGTTCTTC.

The J gene is TRBJ2-1, the V gene TRBV28; no definite D call. V lost 4 bases and J 9 bases, leaving 16 bases between the germline ends. This CDR3 contains 14 residues. CDR1 MDHEN and CDR2 SYDVKM come from the germline V gene. The CDR3 here is CASSSVGEVGEQFF. The CDR3 coding sequence is TGTGCCAGCAGTTCGGTCGGAGAAGTCGGTGAGCAGTTCTTC.